The 17 T cell receptor beta chains below were found in one sample sequenced in a study of blood T cell repertoires in COVID-19. This table comes from immunoSEQ multiplex PCR, and its TCRdb copy is limited to in-frame clones, with some not included. The repertoire includes about 100,000 clones, over 65% of them detected once, and about 27% sits in the top ten. Input material: peripheral blood. These receptor sequences come from a man in his fifties or sixties with acute or convalescent COVID-19.

The CDR3 DNA reads as TGTGCCAGCAGCGCGGGACAGAGCTCTGGAAACACCATATATTTT. Its protein is CASSAGQSSGNTIYF. This chain uses TRBV9 with TRBJ1-3, with 7 bases fitting TRBD1. Germline CDR1 SGDLS, CDR2 YYNGEE. This CDR3 is 15 amino acids long. After removal of 3 bases from V and 0 bases from J, the junction contained 3 bases not matched to a gene.

The V gene is TRBV10-3, the J gene TRBJ2-7, with D possibly TRBD1 on 6 matching bases. Trimming took 2 bases from V and 3 from J, leaving 11 bases between them. CDR3 length: 14 amino acids. Germline lookup yields CDR1 ENHRY and CDR2 SYGVKD. This chain's CDR3 is CAISEVGAHYEQYF. The CDR3 DNA reads as TGTGCCATCAGTGAGGTGGGGGCACACTACGAGCAGTACTTC.

This rearrangement joins TRBV4-1 to TRBJ2-5; 9 positions agree with TRBD2. V lost 4 bases and J lost 5; bases outside the gene matches: 14. From germline, CDR1 is MGHRA and CDR2 YSYEKL. The CDR3 loop spans 17 amino acids. The CDR3 sequence is CASSRGGAAGGIETQYF. Written as DNA, the CDR3 is TGCGCCAGCAGCCGCGGAGGGGCAGCGGGAGGCATCGAGACCCAGTACTTC.

The chain employs TRBV3-1 (or the pseudogene TRBV3-2) and TRBJ2-5; the match to TRBD2 covers 10 bases. The CDR3 length is 14 residues. Germline CDR1 LGHDT, CDR2 YNNKEL (reference sequence). The V gene end was trimmed by 11 bases and the J gene end by 3 bases; junction bases not matched to a gene: 9. This chain's CDR3 is CASSRTSGKETQYF. CDR3 coding DNA: TGTGCCTCCAGCCGGACTAGCGGCAAAGAGACCCAGTACTTC.

V and J are TRBV18 and TRBJ2-5; D perhaps matches TRBD1 (5 bases). Germline CDR1 and CDR2: KGHSH and LQKENI. CDR3 length equals 15 residues. V was cut by 3 bases and J by 2 bases, with 13 bases left in between. The CDR3 protein is CASSPRQLGQETQYF. CDR3 sequence (DNA): TGTGCCAGCTCACCTAGACAGCTAGGACAAGAGACCCAGTACTTC.

This chain uses TRBV5-4 with TRBJ1-2; 11 bases agree with TRBD1. In germline, CDR1 is SGHNT, CDR2 YYREEE (reference sequence). The CDR3 is 14 residues long. The V segment lost 3 bases and the J segment 3 bases; nucleotides outside the gene matches: 1. CDR3 amino acids: CASSWDRGDYGYTF. The CDR3 nucleotides read TGTGCCAGCAGCTGGGACAGGGGGGACTATGGCTACACCTTC.

This clone was observed a few times. Written as DNA, the CDR3 is TGTGCCAGCAGTTTGGACTGGTTCAACTATGGCTACACCTTC. The encoded protein is CASSLDWFNYGYTF. The rearrangement uses TRBV28 and TRBJ1-2; D gene uncertain. CDR3 length: 14 amino acids. The germline V and J ends were trimmed by 3 bases and 2 bases, with 10 bases remaining between them. CDR1 and CDR2 from the germline V gene are MDHEN and SYDVKM.

The chain links TRBV28 to TRBJ1-4; 8 positions agree with TRBD1. The germline V gene encodes CDR1 MDHEN and CDR2 SYDVKM. J was trimmed by 0 bases and V by 6 bases; bases with no gene match: 3. CDR3 length: 15 residues. The CDR3 region is CASRNRGATNEKLFF. CDR3 DNA: TGTGCCAGCAGAAACAGGGGGGCAACTAATGAAAAACTGTTTTTT. Supplemented by reference TRBV28 and TRBJ1-4, the full variable domain reads DVKVTQSSRYLVKRTGEKVFLECVQDMDHENMFWYRQDPGLGLRLIYFSYDVKMKEKGDIPEGYSVSREKKERFSLILESASTNQTSMYLCASRNRGATNEKLFFGSGTQLSVL.

This clone showed up many times. The V and J genes are TRBV7-9 and TRBJ2-2; TRBD2 matches at 12 bases. Germline lookup yields CDR1 SEHNR and CDR2 FQNEAQ (reference sequence). With V trimmed by 6 bases and J by 2 bases, 1 base remained unmatched. The CDR3 sequence is 15 residues long. This CDR3 reads CASRLAGGNTGELFF. Here the CDR3 DNA reads TGTGCCAGCAGACTAGCGGGAGGAAACACCGGGGAGCTGTTTTTT.

This chain connects TRBV19 to TRBJ1-2, with 10 bases matching TRBD1. This CDR3 comprises 16 residues. Trimming at V came to 5 bases and at J to 8 bases, leaving 14 bases not matched to a gene. CDR1 LNHDA and CDR2 SQIVND come from the germline V gene (reference sequence). The CDR3 nucleotides are TGTGCCAGTAGTCCCCGATGGGGACAGGGGCCCAAGGGCTACACCTTC. Encoded protein: CASSPRWGQGPKGYTF.

The rearrangement links TRBV5-4 to TRBJ2-2, with D tentatively TRBD2 (6 bases). Germline V gene sequence: CDR1 SGHNT, CDR2 YYREEE (reference sequence). The V and J ends lost 4 bases and 1 base respectively, with 8 bases between them. This CDR3 spans 14 amino acids. The CDR3 protein is CASSPGGNTGELFF. CDR3 DNA sequence: TGTGCCAGCAGCCCCGGGGGGAACACCGGGGAGCTGTTTTTT.

The chain is built from TRBV19 and TRBJ1-2; 7 bases fit TRBD1. CDR1 and CDR2 from the germline V gene are LNHDA and SQIVND (reference sequence). This CDR3 is built from 15 residues. V was pared by 4 bases and J by 8 bases, with 13 bases of the junction left unmatched. This CDR3 is CASSTSGTAWSGYTF. The CDR3 DNA follows: TGTGCCAGTAGTACGTCCGGGACAGCTTGGTCCGGCTACACCTTC.

The chain carries TRBV19 and TRBJ2-1, with 12 positions matching TRBD2. Germline assignment: CDR1 LNHDA and CDR2 SQIVND (reference sequence). The CDR3 runs 15 residues. V gave up 3 bases and J gave up 10 bases; unmatched junction bases: 7. This CDR3 reads CASSMSSGRAREQFF. The CDR3 DNA reads as TGTGCCAGTAGTATGTCTAGCGGGAGGGCCCGGGAGCAGTTCTTC.

The rearrangement joins TRBV11-2 to TRBJ2-7, with D hard to call. Germline lookup yields CDR1 SGHAT and CDR2 FQNNGV. Trimming cost V 3 bases and J 2 bases, with 8 bases left between them. The CDR3 has 13 amino acids. The CDR3 here is CASSFPGTYEQYF. The CDR3 DNA sequence: TGTGCCAGCAGCTTCCCAGGAACCTACGAGCAGTACTTC.

The gene calls are TRBV6-6 and TRBJ1-3; D gene unclear. CDR1 MNHNY and CDR2 SVGAGI come from the germline V gene (reference sequence). This CDR3 has 15 amino acids. The ends were cut back, 5 bases at V and 4 bases at J, with 15 bases in the middle. The CDR3 here is CASSPLRVEGNTIYF. As DNA, the CDR3 is TGTGCCAGCAGTCCCCTGAGGGTGGAGGGAAACACCATATATTTT.

As DNA, the CDR3 is TGCGCCAGCAGGAGGGGAGGGATGAACACTGAAGCTTTCTTT. As protein: CASRRGGMNTEAFF. V and J are TRBV10-2 and TRBJ1-1; D is perhaps TRBD1 (5 bases). V lost 6 bases, J lost 0 bases, and 11 bases lay in between. The CDR3 totals 14 residues. Germline CDR1 reads WSHSY; CDR2 reads SAAADI.

In its sample, this clone was seen once. The rearrangement uses TRBV4-2 and TRBJ2-7; D call uncertain. CDR1 is LGHNA and CDR2 is YNFKEQ in the germline V gene. CDR3 length equals 16 residues. The V and J ends lost 2 bases and 0 bases respectively, with 14 bases between them. The CDR3 bases are TGTGCCAGCAGCCAACGCGCTGGTGAATTCTCCTACGAGCAGTACTTC. Its protein product is CASSQRAGEFSYEQYF.